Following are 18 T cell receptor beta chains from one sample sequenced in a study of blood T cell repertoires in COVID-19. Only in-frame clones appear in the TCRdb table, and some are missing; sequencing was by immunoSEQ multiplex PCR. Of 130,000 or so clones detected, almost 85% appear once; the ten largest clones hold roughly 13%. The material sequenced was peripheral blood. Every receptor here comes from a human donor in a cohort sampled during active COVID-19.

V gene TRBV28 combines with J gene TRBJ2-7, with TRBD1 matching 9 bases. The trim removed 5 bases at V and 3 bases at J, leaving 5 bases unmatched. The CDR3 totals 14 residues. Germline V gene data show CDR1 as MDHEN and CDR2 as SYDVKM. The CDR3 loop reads CASSGTGKSYEQYF. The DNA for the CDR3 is TGTGCCAGCAGTGGGACAGGGAAGAGCTACGAGCAGTACTTC.

CDR3 amino acids: CAGKRGESEQYF. The CDR3 region has the DNA TGTGCCGGCAAGCGGGGGGAGAGCGAGCAGTACTTC. V and J are TRBV6-5 and TRBJ2-7; 9 positions agree with TRBD2. The germline V gene encodes CDR1 MNHEY and CDR2 SVGAGI. Trimming at V came to 11 bases and at J to 6 bases, leaving 8 bases not matched to a gene. CDR3 length equals 12 residues.

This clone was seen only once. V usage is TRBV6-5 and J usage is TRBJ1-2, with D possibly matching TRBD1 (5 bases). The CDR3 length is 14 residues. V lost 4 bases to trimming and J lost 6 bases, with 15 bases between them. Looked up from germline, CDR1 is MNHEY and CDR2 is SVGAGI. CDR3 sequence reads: CASSSYRTHNGYTF. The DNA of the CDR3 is TGTGCCAGCAGTTCTTACAGGACCCATAATGGCTACACCTTC.

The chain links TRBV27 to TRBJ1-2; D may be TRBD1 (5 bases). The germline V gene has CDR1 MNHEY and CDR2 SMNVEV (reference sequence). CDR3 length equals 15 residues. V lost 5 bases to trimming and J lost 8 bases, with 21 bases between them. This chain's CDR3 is CASSQSRDLLGGYTF. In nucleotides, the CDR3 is TGTGCCAGCAGTCAAAGCCGGGACTTACTAGGAGGCTACACCTTC.

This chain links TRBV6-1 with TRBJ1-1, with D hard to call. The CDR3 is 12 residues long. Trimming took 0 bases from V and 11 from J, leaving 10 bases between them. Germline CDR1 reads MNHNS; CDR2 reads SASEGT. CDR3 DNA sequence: TGTGCCAGCAGTGAAGCGCGGAGGTGGGCTTTCTTT. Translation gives CASSEARRWAFF.

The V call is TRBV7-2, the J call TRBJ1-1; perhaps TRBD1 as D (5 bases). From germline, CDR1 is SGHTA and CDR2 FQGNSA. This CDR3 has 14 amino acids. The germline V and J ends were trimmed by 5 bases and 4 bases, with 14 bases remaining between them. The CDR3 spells CASSAGGAGTEAFF. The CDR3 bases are TGTGCCAGCAGCGCGGGAGGGGCGGGCACTGAAGCTTTCTTT.

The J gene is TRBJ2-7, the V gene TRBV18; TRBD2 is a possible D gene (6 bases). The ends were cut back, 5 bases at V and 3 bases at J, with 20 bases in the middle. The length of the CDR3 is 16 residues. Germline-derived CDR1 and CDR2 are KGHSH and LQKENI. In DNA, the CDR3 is TGTGCCAGCTCATCAGACGCGGGACGGACAATCTACGAGCAGTACTTC. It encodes CASSSDAGRTIYEQYF.

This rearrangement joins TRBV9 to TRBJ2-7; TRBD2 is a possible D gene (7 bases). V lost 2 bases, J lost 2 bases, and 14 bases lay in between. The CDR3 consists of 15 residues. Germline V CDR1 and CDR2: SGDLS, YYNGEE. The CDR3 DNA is TGTGCCAGCAGCGTCCGGGGGGCCGCCACCTACGAGCAGTACTTC. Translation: CASSVRGAATYEQYF.

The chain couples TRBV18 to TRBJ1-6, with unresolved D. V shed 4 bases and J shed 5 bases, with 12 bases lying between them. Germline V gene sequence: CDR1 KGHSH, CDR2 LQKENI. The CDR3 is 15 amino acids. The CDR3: CASSLRQRDNSPLHF. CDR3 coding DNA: TGTGCCAGCTCACTTCGCCAGAGGGATAATTCACCCCTCCACTTT.

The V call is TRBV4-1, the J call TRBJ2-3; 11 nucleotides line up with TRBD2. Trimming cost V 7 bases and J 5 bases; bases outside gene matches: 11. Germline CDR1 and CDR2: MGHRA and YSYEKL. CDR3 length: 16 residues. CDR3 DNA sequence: TGCGCCAGCAAAGGCACTAGCGGGGGTATTGGAGATACGCAGTATTTT. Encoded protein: CASKGTSGGIGDTQYF.

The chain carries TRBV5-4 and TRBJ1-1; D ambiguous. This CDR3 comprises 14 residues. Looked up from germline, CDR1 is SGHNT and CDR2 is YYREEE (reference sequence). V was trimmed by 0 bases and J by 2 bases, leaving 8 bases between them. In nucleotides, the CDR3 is TGTGCCAGCAGCTTGGGGCCAGAAAACACTGAAGCTTTCTTT. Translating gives CASSLGPENTEAFF.

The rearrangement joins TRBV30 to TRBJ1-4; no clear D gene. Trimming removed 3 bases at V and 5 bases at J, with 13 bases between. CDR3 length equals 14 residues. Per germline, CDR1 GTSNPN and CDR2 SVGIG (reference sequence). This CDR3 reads CAWREAVQNEKLFF. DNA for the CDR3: TGTGCCTGGAGGGAGGCGGTCCAAAATGAAAAACTGTTTTTT.

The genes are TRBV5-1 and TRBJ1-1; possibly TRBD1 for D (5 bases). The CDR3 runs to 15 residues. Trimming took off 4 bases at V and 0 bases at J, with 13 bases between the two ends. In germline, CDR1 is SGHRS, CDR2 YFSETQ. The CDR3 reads CASSDVAGVNTEAFF. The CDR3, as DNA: TGCGCCAGCAGCGATGTAGCGGGGGTGAACACTGAAGCTTTCTTT.

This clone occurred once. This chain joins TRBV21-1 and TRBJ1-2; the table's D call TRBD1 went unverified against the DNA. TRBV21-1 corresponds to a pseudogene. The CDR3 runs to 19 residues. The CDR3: CASSKNLRDGTGGDYGYTF. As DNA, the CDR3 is TGTGCCAGCAGCAAAAACCTCCGCGACGGCACAGGGGGCGACTATGGCTACACCTTC.

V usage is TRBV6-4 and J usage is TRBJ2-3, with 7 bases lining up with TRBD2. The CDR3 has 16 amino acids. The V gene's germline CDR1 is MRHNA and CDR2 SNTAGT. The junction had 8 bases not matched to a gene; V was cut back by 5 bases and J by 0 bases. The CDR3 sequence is CASSYNAGDSTDTQYF. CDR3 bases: TGTGCCAGCAGTTATAACGCGGGGGATAGCACAGATACGCAGTATTTT.

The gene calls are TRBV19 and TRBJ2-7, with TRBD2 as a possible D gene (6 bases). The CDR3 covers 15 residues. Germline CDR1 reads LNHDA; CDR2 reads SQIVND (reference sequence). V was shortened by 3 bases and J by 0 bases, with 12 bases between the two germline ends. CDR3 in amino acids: CASSITGGLSYEQYF. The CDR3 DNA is TGTGCCAGTAGTATTACTGGGGGACTCTCCTACGAGCAGTACTTC.

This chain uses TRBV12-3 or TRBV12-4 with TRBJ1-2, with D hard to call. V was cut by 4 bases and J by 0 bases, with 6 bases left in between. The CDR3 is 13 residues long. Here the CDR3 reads CASSYLANYGYTF. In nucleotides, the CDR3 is TGTGCCAGCAGTTACCTAGCTAACTATGGCTACACCTTC.

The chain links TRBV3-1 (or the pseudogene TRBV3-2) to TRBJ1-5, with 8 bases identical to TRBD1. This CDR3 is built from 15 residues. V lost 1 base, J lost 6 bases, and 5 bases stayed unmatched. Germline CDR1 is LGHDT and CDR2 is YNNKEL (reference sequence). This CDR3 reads CASSQGQGAAQPQHF. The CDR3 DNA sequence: TGTGCCAGCAGCCAAGGGCAGGGGGCCGCTCAGCCCCAGCATTTT.